This TCR beta chain derives from a study of blood T cell repertoires in COVID-19. Study context: T cells, B-cell-depleted T cells, or PBMCs supplied cDNA or gDNA.

Clones were sequenced by immunoSEQ multiplex PCR, and TCRdb holds only the in-frame ones, with some missing. The sample lists about 270,000 clones, approximately 81% occurring once. The CDR3 runs to 15 residues. CDR1 is SEHNR, CDR2 FQNEAQ, per germline (reference sequence). V was clipped by 5 bases and J by 5 bases; unmatched bases: 4. The source is a woman under 30 with acute or convalescent COVID-19. The specimen was peripheral blood. The rearrangement uses TRBV7-9 and TRBJ2-5; TRBD2 aligns across 14 bases. The CDR3 is CASSPGLAGVETQYF. CDR3 bases: TGTGCCAGCAGCCCGGGACTAGCGGGAGTCGAGACCCAGTACTTC. Supplemented by reference TRBV7-9 and TRBJ2-5, the full variable domain reads DTGVSQNPRHKITKRGQNVTFRCDPISEHNRLYWYRQTLGQGPEFLTYFQNEAQLEKSRLLSDRFSAERPKGSFSTLEIQRTEQGDSAMYLCASSPGLAGVETQYFGPGTRLLVL.